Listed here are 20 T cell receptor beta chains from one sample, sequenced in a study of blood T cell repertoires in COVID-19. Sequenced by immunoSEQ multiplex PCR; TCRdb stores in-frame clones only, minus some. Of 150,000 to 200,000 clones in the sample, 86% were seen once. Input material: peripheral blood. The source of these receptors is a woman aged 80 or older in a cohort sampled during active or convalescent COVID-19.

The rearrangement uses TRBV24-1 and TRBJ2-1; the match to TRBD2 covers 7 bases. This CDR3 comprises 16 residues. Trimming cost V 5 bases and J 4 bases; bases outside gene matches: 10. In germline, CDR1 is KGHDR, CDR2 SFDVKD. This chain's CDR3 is CATSVALAEPYNEQFF. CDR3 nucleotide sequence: TGTGCCACCAGTGTTGCCCTAGCGGAGCCTTACAATGAGCAGTTCTTC.

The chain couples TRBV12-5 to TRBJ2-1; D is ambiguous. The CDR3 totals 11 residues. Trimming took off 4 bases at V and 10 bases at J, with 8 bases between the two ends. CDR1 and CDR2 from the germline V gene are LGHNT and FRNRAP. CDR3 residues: CASGYLAEQFF. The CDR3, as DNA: TGTGCTAGTGGTTACTTAGCCGAGCAGTTCTTC.

The CDR3 is CASSPPRGSGSYNEQFF. Written as DNA, the CDR3 is TGTGCCAGCAGTCCCCCTCGTGGGAGCGGCTCCTACAATGAGCAGTTCTTC. The gene calls are TRBV27 and TRBJ2-1; possible D gene TRBD2, 5 bases. V was pared by 5 bases and J by 0 bases, with 17 bases between. Germline V gives CDR1 MNHEY, CDR2 SMNVEV (reference sequence). The length of the CDR3 is 17 residues.

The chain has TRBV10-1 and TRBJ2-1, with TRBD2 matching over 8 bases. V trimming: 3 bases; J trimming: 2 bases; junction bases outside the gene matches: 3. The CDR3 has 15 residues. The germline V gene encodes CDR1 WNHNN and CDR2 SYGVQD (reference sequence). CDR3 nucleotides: TGCGCCAGCAGTGAAGCTAGCGGGCCCTACAATGAGCAGTTCTTC. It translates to CASSEASGPYNEQFF.

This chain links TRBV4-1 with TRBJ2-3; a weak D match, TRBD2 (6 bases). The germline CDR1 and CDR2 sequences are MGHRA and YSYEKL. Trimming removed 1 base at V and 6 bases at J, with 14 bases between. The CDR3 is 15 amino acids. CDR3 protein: CASSQAGVRADTQYF. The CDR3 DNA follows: TGCGCCAGCAGCCAAGCGGGAGTTAGGGCCGATACGCAGTATTTT.

The CDR3 region is CASSSTGHGPKGYTF. The CDR3 DNA sequence: TGTGCCAGCAGTTCAACCGGACACGGACCGAAGGGCTACACCTTC. V gene TRBV28 combines with J gene TRBJ1-2; a possible D gene is TRBD1 (5 bases). Trimming stripped 4 bases from V and 8 bases from J, with 20 bases between. CDR3 length: 15 amino acids. Per the germline V gene, CDR1 is MDHEN and CDR2 is SYDVKM.

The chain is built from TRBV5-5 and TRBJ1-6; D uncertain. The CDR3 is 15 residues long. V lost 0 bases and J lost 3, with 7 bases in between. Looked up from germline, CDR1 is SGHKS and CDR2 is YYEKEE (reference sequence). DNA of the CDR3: TGTGCCAGCAGCTTGGCGTCTTACTATAATTCACCCCTCCACTTT. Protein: CASSLASYYNSPLHF.

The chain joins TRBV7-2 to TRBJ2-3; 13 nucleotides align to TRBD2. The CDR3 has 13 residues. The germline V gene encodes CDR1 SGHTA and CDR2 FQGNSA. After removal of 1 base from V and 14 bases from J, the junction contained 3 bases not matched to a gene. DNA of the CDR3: TGTGCCAGCAGCTTAGGGCGGACTAGCGGGAGGTATTTT. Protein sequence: CASSLGRTSGRYF.

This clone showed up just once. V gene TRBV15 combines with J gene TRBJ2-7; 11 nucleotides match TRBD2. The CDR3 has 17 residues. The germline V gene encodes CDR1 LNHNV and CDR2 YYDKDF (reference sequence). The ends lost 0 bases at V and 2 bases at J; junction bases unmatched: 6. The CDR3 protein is CATSRDVGSGGAYEQYF. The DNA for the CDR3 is TGTGCCACCAGCAGAGATGTGGGTAGCGGGGGGGCCTACGAGCAGTACTTC.

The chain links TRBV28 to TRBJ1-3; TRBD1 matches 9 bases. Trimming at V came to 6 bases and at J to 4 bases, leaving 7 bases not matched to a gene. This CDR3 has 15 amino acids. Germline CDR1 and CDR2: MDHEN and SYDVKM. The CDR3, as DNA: TGTGCCAGCAGGTACAGGGGGCTTGCGGGAAACACCATATATTTT. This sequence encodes CASRYRGLAGNTIYF.

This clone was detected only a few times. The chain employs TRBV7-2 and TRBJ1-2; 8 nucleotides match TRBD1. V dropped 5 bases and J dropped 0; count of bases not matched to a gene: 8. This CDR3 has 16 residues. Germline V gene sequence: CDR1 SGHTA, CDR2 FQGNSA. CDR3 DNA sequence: TGTGCCAGCAGCCCGCGGACAGGGATAGCTAACTATGGCTACACCTTC. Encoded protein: CASSPRTGIANYGYTF.

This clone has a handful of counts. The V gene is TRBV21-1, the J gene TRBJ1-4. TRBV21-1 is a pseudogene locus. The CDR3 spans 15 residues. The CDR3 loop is CASSVPPGANEKLFF. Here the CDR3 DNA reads TGTGCCAGCAGCGTCCCTCCGGGGGCTAATGAAAAACTGTTTTTT.

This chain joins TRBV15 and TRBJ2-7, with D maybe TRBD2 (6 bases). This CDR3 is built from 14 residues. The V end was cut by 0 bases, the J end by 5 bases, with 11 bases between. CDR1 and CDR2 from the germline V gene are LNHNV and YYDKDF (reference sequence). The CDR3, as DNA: TGTGCCACCAGCAGAGAGGGGACGGGAGACGAGCAGTACTTC. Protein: CATSREGTGDEQYF.

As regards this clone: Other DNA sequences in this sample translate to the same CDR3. CDR3 protein: CASSQGASGNTIYF. CDR3 in DNA: TGTGCCAGCAGCCAGGGGGCGAGCGGAAACACCATATATTTT. The V gene is TRBV3-1 (or the pseudogene TRBV3-2), the J gene TRBJ1-3, with a tentative D call TRBD1 (6 bases). The V and J ends lost 3 bases and 4 bases respectively, with 10 bases between them. Germline V gives CDR1 LGHDT, CDR2 YNNKEL (reference sequence). This CDR3 contains 14 residues.

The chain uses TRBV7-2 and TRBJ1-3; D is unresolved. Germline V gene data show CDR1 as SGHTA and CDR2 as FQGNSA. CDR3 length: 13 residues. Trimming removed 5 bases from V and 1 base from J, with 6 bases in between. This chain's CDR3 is CASSSTSGNTIYF. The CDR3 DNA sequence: TGTGCCAGCAGCAGCACTTCTGGAAACACCATATATTTT. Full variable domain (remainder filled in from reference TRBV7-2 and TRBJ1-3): GAGVSQSPSNKVTEKGKDVELRCDPISGHTALYWYRQSLGQGLEFLIYFQGNSAPDKSGLPSDRFSAERTGGSVSTLTIQRTQQEDSAVYLCASSSTSGNTIYFGEGSWLTVV.

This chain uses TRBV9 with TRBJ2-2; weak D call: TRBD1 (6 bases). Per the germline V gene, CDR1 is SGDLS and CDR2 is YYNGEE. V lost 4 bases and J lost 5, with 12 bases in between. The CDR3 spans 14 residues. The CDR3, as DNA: TGTGCCAGCAGCTCCTTTGGACAGACCGGGGAGCTGTTTTTT. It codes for CASSSFGQTGELFF.

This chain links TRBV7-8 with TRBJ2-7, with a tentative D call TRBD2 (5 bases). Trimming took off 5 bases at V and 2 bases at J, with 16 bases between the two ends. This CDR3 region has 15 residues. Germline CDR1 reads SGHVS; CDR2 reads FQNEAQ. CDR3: CASSPKRIQAYEQYV. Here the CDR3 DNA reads TGTGCCAGCAGCCCCAAGCGGATCCAGGCCTACGAGCAGTACGTC.

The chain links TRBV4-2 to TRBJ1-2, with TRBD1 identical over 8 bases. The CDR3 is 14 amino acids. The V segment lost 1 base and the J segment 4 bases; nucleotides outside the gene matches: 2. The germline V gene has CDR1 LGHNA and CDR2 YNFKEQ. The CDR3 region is CASSQGQGSYGYTF. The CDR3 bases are TGTGCCAGCAGCCAAGGACAGGGGAGCTATGGCTACACCTTC.

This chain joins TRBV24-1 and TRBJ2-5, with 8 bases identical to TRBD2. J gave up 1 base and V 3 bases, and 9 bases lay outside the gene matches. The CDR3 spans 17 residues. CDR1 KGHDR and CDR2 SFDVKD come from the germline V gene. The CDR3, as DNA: TGTGCCACCAGTGATCCCCTAGGACTAGCAGGCCAAGAGACCCAGTACTTC. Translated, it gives CATSDPLGLAGQETQYF.

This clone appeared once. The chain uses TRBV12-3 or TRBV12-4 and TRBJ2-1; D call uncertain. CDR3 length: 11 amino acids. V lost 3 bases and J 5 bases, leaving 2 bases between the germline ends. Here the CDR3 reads CASSFDNEQFF. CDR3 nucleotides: TGTGCCAGCAGTTTCGACAATGAGCAGTTCTTC.